These 15 T cell receptor beta chains were all obtained from the same sample, sequenced in a study of CD8+CD57+ T cells in acquired aplastic anemia (dated 2018 in TCRdb). The sequencing machine was an Illumina HiSeq 2000. Genomic DNA was used as template for profiling of TCR beta VDJ combinations and CDR3 sequences. TCRdb ran its own pipeline on the public reads, namely fastp trimming at Q25 and MiXCR clone calling, and kept in-frame beta chains. Identical CDR3 proteins give one entry, which carries the most common genes and DNA. This sample comprises 350,000 to 450,000 distinct CDR3 sequences, 55% to 75% of them detected only once. The top ten clonotypes cover 4% of the sample. The sequenced sample consisted of sorted CD4+, CD8+, or CD8+CD57+ T cells (not recorded which) from PBMCs. The origin of the receptors is a human donor in good health, serving as a control.

In the case of this clonotype: The junction does not match germline at one end; this may be a read error. This rearrangement joins TRBV2 to TRBJ2-7; D unclear. CDR1 is SNHLY and CDR2 is FYNNEI in the germline V gene. There are 12 residues in the CDR3. DNA for the CDR3: TGTGCCAGCAGTCCAGTCCGCGGCGAGGAGTACTTC. It yields the protein CASSPVRGEEYF. Variable domain in full (rest from reference TRBV2 and TRBJ2-7): EPEVTQTPSHQVTQMGQEVILRCVPISNHLYFYWYRQILGQKVEFLVSFYNNEISEKSEIFDDQFSVERPDGSNFTLKIRSTKLEDSAMYFCASSPVRGEEYFGPGTRLTVT.

The chain links TRBV9 to TRBJ1-2; TRBD1 matches 8 bases. CDR3 size: 16 residues. V gave up 7 bases and J gave up 1 base; unmatched junction bases: 12. Per germline, CDR1 SGDLS and CDR2 YYNGEE. The CDR3 spells CASGHATGDLNYGYTF. CDR3 bases: TGTGCCAGCGGCCATGCGACAGGGGACCTTAACTATGGCTACACCTTC.

In its sample, this clonotype was seen many times. V is TRBV28 and J is TRBJ1-1; TRBD1 might be the D (5 bases). The germline V gene encodes CDR1 MDHEN and CDR2 SYDVKM. The V and J ends lost 10 bases and 7 bases respectively, with 19 bases between them. The CDR3 has 13 amino acids. The CDR3 DNA reads as TGTGCCACCCGACAGAGAGGCCGGATTGAAGCTTTCTTT. It yields the protein CATRQRGRIEAFF.

The chain carries TRBV9 and TRBJ1-3, with a possible D match to TRBD1 (6 bases). Germline V gives CDR1 SGDLS, CDR2 YYNGEE. V lost 4 bases and J 4 bases, leaving 24 bases between the germline ends. This CDR3 region has 18 residues. The DNA for the CDR3 is TGTGCCAGCAGCCAATATTGGAGTGGGCCTAGGGGGGGAAACACCATATATTTT. It specifies CASSQYWSGPRGGNTIYF.

This clonotype was found once. The chain recombines TRBV7-2 with TRBJ2-6; tentative D call: TRBD1 (5 bases). The CDR3 sequence is 15 residues long. The ends were cut back, 5 bases at V and 18 bases at J, with 26 bases in the middle. CDR1 is SGHTA, CDR2 FQGNSA, per germline. Written as DNA, the CDR3 is TGTGCCAGCAGCGTGACAGTGGAAGGGAACAATGAGCAGACTTTC. Translating gives CASSVTVEGNNEQTF.

The chain employs TRBV20-1 and TRBJ1-5; D is perhaps TRBD1 (6 bases). Trimming stripped 5 bases from V and 4 bases from J, with 18 bases between. Germline V lookup: CDR1 DFQATT, CDR2 SNEGSKA (reference sequence). The CDR3 is made up of 15 amino acids. The CDR3 bases are TGCAGTGCTGGGCCTAGGGGGTCAGGAAATCAGCCCCAGCATTTT. It is translated as CSAGPRGSGNQPQHF.

This chain connects TRBV11-2 to TRBJ2-1; the D is unclear. The CDR3 has 14 residues. CDR1 is SGHAT and CDR2 is FQNNGV in the germline V gene. V lost 7 bases and J 6 bases, leaving 16 bases between the germline ends. The chain's CDR3 is CASTPTGRFNEQFF. Here the CDR3 DNA reads TGTGCCAGCACCCCGACTGGCAGGTTCAATGAGCAGTTCTTC.

Comment on this clonotype: A junction end diverges from the germline sequence, so it may reflect a read error. V is TRBV2 and J is TRBJ1-5; D gene uncertain. The CDR3 contains 12 residues. Looked up from germline, CDR1 is SNHLY and CDR2 is FYNNEI. The CDR3 loop reads CASRLLNQPLHF. For the CDR3, the DNA is TGTGCCAGCCGCTTGCTGAATCAGCCCCTGCATTTT.

A remark on this clonotype: One end of the junction does not line up with germline, which may come from a read error. V gene TRBV29-1 combines with J gene TRBJ1-2; TRBD1 might be the D (5 bases). In germline, CDR1 is SQVTM, CDR2 ANQGSEA. This CDR3 region has 11 residues. The CDR3 DNA reads as TGCAGCGTTGATCAGGGTGATGGCGACACCTTC. Translation: CSVDQGDGDTF.

This chain links TRBV20-1 with TRBJ1-1; D is ambiguous. Germline loops: CDR1 DFQATT, CDR2 SNEGSKA (reference sequence). The CDR3 length is 13 residues. V was trimmed by 7 bases and J by 6 bases, leaving 18 bases between them. The CDR3 reads CSGTIRGLPEAFF. The CDR3 coding sequence is TGCAGTGGCACAATAAGAGGTTTGCCTGAAGCTTTCTTT.

The sample holds many counts of this clonotype. The chain has TRBV20-1 and TRBJ2-5, with D possibly matching TRBD2 (6 bases). Germline values: CDR1 DFQATT, CDR2 SNEGSKA (reference sequence). The CDR3 contains 13 residues. Trimming removed 1 base at V and 5 bases at J, with 11 bases between. CDR3 in amino acids: CSARVRGYETQYF. CDR3 nucleotides: TGCAGTGCTAGAGTACGGGGGTATGAGACCCAGTACTTC.

The sample holds a few counts of this clonotype. The V and J genes are TRBV29-1 and TRBJ1-2; D not certain. Germline V lookup: CDR1 SQVTM, CDR2 ANQGSEA. This CDR3 spans 9 amino acids. V was cut by 3 bases and J by 8 bases, with 4 bases left in between. CDR3 in DNA: TGCAGCGTTGATGGGGGCTACACCTTC. Protein sequence: CSVDGGYTF.

This sequence joins TRBV9 and TRBJ1-6; D is possibly TRBD1 (5 bases). V lost 3 bases and J 5 bases, leaving 12 bases between the germline ends. The germline CDR1 and CDR2 sequences are SGDLS and YYNGEE. This CDR3 is 15 amino acids long. The DNA for the CDR3 is TGTGCCAGCAGCGCCGGGACGGTAAATAATTCACCCCTCCACTTT. Amino acids: CASSAGTVNNSPLHF.

This clonotype was observed once. A much larger clonotype is one base distant, so this may be a read error. The V call is TRBV4-1, the J call TRBJ1-4; 7 bases match TRBD1. The CDR3 consists of 15 residues. Germline V gene data show CDR1 as MGHRA and CDR2 as YSYEKL. CDR3 residues: CASSQREGANEKLLF. The CDR3 coding sequence is TGCGCCAGCAGCCAACGAGAGGGGGCTAATGAAAAACTGCTTTTT.

V usage is TRBV20-1 and J usage is TRBJ1-1; 11 nucleotides align to TRBD1. With V trimmed by 7 bases and J by 4 bases, 5 bases remained unmatched. The CDR3 has 13 amino acids. The germline gives CDR1 DFQATT, CDR2 SNEGSKA (reference sequence). The CDR3 nucleotides read TGCAGTGTTACAGGACAGGGGGCCACTGAAGCTTTCTTT. Encoded protein: CSVTGQGATEAFF.